Sequencing of this T cell receptor beta chain was carried out in a study of T cells after somatic rescue of genetic block (dated by TCRdb to the early 2020s). For the wider study: The study assessed how robust, over the long term, a T-cell system was when the system had developed through somatic rescue of a genetic block in T-cell development.

About this clone itself: Its antigen is still unknown. Base qualities were left out, and no much larger clone turns up one base away.

Library preparation employed the immunoSEQ multiplex PCR assay. The clones in this table, taken by TCRdb from immuneACCESS, are in-frame only. Not every clone is retained; where verified, under half of the shortfall comes from an unresolved V gene, and the cause of the rest is unknown. A total of 110,000 or so clones appear in this sample, under 95% of them only once. The top ten hold roughly 1.5% of the sample. This receptor was taken from a woman in her late teens or twenties. The sequencing sample was made of peripheral blood mononuclear cells (PBMCs).

The DNA reads as follows: TGTGCCAGCAGCTTTAATGATGGGGTCACAGATACGCAGTATTTT. Its coded protein is CASSFNDGVTDTQYF. The sequence joins TRBV7-2 to TRBJ2-3; the D gene remains uncertain. The V end loses 3 bases and the J end loses 2 bases, and a stretch of 12 bases separates them. Per the germline V gene, SGHTA is the CDR1 and FQGNSA is the CDR2. There are 15 amino acids in the CDR3, from cysteine to phenylalanine inclusive. Solely the CDR3 DNA is kept, with 45 bases framed from the first base.